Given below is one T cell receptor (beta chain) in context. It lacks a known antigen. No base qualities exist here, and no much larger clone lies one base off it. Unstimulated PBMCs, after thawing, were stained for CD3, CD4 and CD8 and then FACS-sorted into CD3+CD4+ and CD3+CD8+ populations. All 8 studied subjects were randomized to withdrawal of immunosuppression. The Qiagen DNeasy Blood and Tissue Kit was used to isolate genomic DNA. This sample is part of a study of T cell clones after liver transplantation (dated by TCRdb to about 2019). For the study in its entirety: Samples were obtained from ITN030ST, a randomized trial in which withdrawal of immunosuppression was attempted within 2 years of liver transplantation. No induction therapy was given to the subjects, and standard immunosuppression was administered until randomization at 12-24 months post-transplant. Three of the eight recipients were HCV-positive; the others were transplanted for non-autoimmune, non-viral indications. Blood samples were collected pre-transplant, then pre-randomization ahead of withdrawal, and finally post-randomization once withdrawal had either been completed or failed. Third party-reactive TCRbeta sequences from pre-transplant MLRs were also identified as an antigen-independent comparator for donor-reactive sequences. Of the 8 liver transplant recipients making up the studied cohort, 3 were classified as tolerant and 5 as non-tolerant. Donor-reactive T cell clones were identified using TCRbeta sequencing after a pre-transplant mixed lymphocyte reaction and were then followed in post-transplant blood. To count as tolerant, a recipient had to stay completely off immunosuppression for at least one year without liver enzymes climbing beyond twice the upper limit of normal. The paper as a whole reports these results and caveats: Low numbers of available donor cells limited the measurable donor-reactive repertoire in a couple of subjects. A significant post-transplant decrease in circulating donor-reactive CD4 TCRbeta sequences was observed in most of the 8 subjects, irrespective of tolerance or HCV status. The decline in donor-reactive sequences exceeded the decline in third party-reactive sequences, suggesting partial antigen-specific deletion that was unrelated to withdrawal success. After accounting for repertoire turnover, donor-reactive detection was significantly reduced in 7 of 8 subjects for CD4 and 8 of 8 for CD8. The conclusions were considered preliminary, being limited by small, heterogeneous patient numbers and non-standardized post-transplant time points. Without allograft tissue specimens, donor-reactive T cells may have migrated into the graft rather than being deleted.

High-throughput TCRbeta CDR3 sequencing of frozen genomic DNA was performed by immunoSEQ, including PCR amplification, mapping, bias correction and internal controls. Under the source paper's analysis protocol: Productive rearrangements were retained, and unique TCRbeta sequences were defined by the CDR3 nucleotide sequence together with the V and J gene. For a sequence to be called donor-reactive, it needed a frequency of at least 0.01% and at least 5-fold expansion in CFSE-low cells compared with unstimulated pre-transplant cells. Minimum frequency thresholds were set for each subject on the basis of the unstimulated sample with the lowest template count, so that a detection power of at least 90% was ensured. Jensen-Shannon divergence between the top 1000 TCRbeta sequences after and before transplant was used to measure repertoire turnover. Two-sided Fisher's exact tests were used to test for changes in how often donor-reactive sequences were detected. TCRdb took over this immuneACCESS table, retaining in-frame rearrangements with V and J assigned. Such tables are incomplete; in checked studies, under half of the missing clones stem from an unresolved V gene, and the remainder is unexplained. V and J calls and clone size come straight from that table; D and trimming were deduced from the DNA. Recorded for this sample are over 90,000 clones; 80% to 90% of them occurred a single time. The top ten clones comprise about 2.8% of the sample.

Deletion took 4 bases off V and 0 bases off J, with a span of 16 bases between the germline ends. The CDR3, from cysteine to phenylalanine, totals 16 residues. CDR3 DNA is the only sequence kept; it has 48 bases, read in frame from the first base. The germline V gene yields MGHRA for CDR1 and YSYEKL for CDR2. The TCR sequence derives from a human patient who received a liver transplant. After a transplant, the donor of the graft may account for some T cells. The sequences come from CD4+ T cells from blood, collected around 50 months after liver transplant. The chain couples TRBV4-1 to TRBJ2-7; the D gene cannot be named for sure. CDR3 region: CASSPLGPPLSYEQYF. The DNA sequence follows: TGCGCCAGCAGCCCCCTAGGTCCCCCCCTCTCCTACGAGCAGTACTTC.